These 27 T cell receptor beta chains came from one sample sequenced in a study of T cell repertoires in cytomegalovirus infection. MiXCR, run by TCRdb on the reads, gives a single entry per CDR3 protein. The sample lists around 180,000 distinct CDR3 sequences, about 21% occurring once. Sequences were obtained from PBMCs. The receptors come from a human donor in good health (CMV status not recorded). Some clones in this sample may be carry-over from other donors' samples.

This clonotype was observed many times. The V call is TRBV7-2, the J call TRBJ2-2; a weak D match, TRBD2 (6 bases). The germline gives CDR1 SGHTA, CDR2 FQGNSA. V was cut by 3 bases and J by 0 bases, with 8 bases left in between. The CDR3 covers 15 residues. In DNA, the CDR3 is TGTGCCAGCAGCTTCGGAGGGACGAACACCGGGGAGCTGTTTTTT. Translated, it gives CASSFGGTNTGELFF. Variable domain in full (rest from reference TRBV7-2 and TRBJ2-2): GAGVSQSPSNKVTEKGKDVELRCDPISGHTALYWYRQSLGQGLEFLIYFQGNSAPDKSGLPSDRFSAERTGGSVSTLTIQRTQQEDSAVYLCASSFGGTNTGELFFGEGSRLTVL.

This clonotype turned up a few times. The rearrangement joins TRBV20-1 to TRBJ2-3; 7 bases line up with TRBD2. The V gene's germline CDR1 is DFQATT and CDR2 SNEGSKA (reference sequence). V lost 2 bases to trimming and J lost 0 bases; unmatched junction nucleotides: 2. This CDR3 contains 14 residues. The CDR3 nucleotides read TGCAGTGCTAGAATCGGGAGGAGCACAGATACGCAGTATTTT. It yields the protein CSARIGRSTDTQYF.

The chain combines TRBV20-1 with TRBJ1-5; TRBD1 aligns across 7 bases. Germline values: CDR1 DFQATT, CDR2 SNEGSKA (reference sequence). The J segment lost 6 bases and the V segment lost 3 bases, leaving 5 bases of the junction unmatched. This CDR3 comprises 13 residues. CDR3 residues: CSASTGVSQPQHF. The CDR3 DNA sequence: TGCAGTGCTAGCACAGGGGTGAGTCAGCCCCAGCATTTT.

Details on this clonotype: A read error may be the cause here, since a much bigger clone is one base away. The chain carries TRBV11-2 and TRBJ2-6, with TRBD1 matching 7 bases. V was pared by 4 bases and J by 0 bases, with 3 bases of the junction left unmatched. The CDR3 spans 16 residues. Germline V CDR1 and CDR2: SGHAT, FQNNGV. In nucleotides, the CDR3 is TGTGCCAGCAGCTCGACAGGGAACTCTGGGGCCAACGTCCTGACTTTC. This sequence encodes CASSSTGNSGANVLTF.

This clonotype was seen ten or more times. The chain employs TRBV14 and TRBJ2-7; 7 bases are a match to TRBD1. Trimming removed 6 bases from V and 5 bases from J; junction bases left unmatched: 7. Germline V gene lookup returns CDR1 SGHDN and CDR2 FVKESK. This CDR3 has 13 amino acids. The CDR3 loop reads CASRETGWHEQYF. The CDR3, as DNA: TGTGCCAGCAGGGAGACAGGGTGGCACGAGCAGTACTTC.

This clonotype was detected many times. The chain couples TRBV7-9 to TRBJ2-5; D is unresolved. V gave up 2 bases and J gave up 4 bases, with 5 bases separating them. The CDR3 consists of 12 residues. Per the germline V gene, CDR1 is SEHNR and CDR2 is FQNEAQ (reference sequence). CDR3 residues: CASSLMGETQYF. The CDR3 DNA reads TGTGCCAGCAGCTTAATGGGAGAGACCCAGTACTTC. Complete variable domain (other parts from reference TRBV7-9 and TRBJ2-5): DTGVSQNPRHKITKRGQNVTFRCDPISEHNRLYWYRQTLGQGPEFLTYFQNEAQLEKSRLLSDRFSAERPKGSFSTLEIQRTEQGDSAMYLCASSLMGETQYFGPGTRLLVL.

In its sample, this clonotype was seen a few times. The V gene is TRBV6-8, the J gene TRBJ2-1; TRBD1 matches at 10 bases. With 6 bases clipped from V and 11 bases from J, the junction kept 7 bases outside the gene matches. The germline gives CDR1 MNHGY, CDR2 SAAAGT. The CDR3 has 13 residues. The CDR3 DNA is TGTGCCAGCAGACCGACAGGGGGCGGACAGCAGTTCTTC. Translated, it gives CASRPTGGGQQFF.

The CDR3 reads CATLDGSSGANVLTF. The CDR3 DNA follows: TGTGCCACCCTAGACGGAAGCTCTGGGGCCAACGTCCTGACTTTC. V usage is TRBV10-3 and J usage is TRBJ2-6; D is unresolved. The CDR3 is made up of 15 amino acids. Trimming pared 10 bases from V and 0 bases from J, leaving 13 bases between. Germline values: CDR1 ENHRY, CDR2 SYGVKD.

This clonotype appeared a few times. The chain links TRBV12-3 or TRBV12-4 to TRBJ1-5; D is unresolved. The ends were cut back, 1 base at V and 7 bases at J, with 11 bases in the middle. The length of the CDR3 is 14 residues. The CDR3 DNA reads TGTGCCAGCAGTTTAGAACCGGGTGGGCAGCCCCAGCATTTT. It codes for CASSLEPGGQPQHF.

This clonotype has just a few counts. The chain couples TRBV4-2 to TRBJ1-2; D might be TRBD1 (5 bases). The CDR3 runs 16 residues. Trimming removed 1 base from V and 0 bases from J, with 12 bases in between. The germline CDR1 and CDR2 sequences are LGHNA and YNFKEQ. CDR3 sequence reads: CASSQVSRTTNYGYTF. The CDR3 nucleotides read TGTGCCAGCAGCCAAGTCTCGCGGACAACTAACTATGGCTACACCTTC.

This clonotype appeared once. The chain couples TRBV6-5 to TRBJ2-2; possibly TRBD2 for D (5 bases). The CDR3 has 15 residues. The germline V gene encodes CDR1 MNHEY and CDR2 SVGAGI. The CDR3 DNA follows: TGTACCACCACGACGCGTGGGAGAAACACCGGGGAGCTGTTTTTT. Its translation is CTTTTRGRNTGELFF.

This clonotype has at least ten counts. The CDR3 loop reads CASSLVFPRGSPGAAEAFF. As DNA, the CDR3 is TGTGCCAGCAGCTTAGTATTTCCCCGGGGTTCCCCGGGGGCGGCTGAAGCTTTCTTT. This chain joins TRBV7-2 and TRBJ1-1, with D possibly TRBD1 on 6 matching bases. Trimming cost V 1 base and J 6 bases, with 27 bases left between them. The length of the CDR3 is 19 residues. The germline V gene encodes CDR1 SGHTA and CDR2 FQGNSA.

This rearrangement joins TRBV6-2 or TRBV6-3 to TRBJ2-7; 7 bases are a match to TRBD1. This CDR3 contains 14 residues. With V trimmed by 8 bases and J by 3 bases, 10 bases remained unmatched. Germline CDR1 and CDR2: MNHEY and SVGEGT. DNA of the CDR3: TGTGCCAGCCGCAACCCGGGGACAGTCTACGAGCAGTACTTC. It yields the protein CASRNPGTVYEQYF.

The V call is TRBV6-5, the J call TRBJ1-5; unclear D gene. V lost 8 bases and J 5 bases, leaving 16 bases between the germline ends. This CDR3 is built from 14 residues. In germline, CDR1 is MNHEY, CDR2 SVGAGI. The CDR3 sequence is CASGVGSGDQPQHF. The CDR3 nucleotides are TGTGCCAGCGGGGTCGGGTCCGGGGATCAGCCCCAGCATTTT.

This sequence joins TRBV28 and TRBJ1-5; TRBD1 aligns across 11 bases. Germline values: CDR1 MDHEN, CDR2 SYDVKM. The CDR3 extends over 13 amino acids. J gave up 6 bases and V 6 bases, and 1 base lay outside the gene matches. CDR3 residues: CASRDRGPQPQHF. DNA for the CDR3: TGTGCCAGCAGGGACAGGGGGCCTCAGCCCCAGCATTTT.

This clonotype was observed a handful of times. The CDR3 reads CASSQEGTDTQYF. The CDR3 region has the DNA TGTGCCAGCAGCCAAGAAGGAACAGATACGCAGTATTTT. The chain recombines TRBV3-1 with TRBJ2-3; D is uncertain. The CDR3 runs to 13 residues. V lost 0 bases to trimming and J lost 3 bases, with 4 bases between them. Per the germline V gene, CDR1 is LGHDT and CDR2 is YNNKEL (reference sequence).

The CDR3 nucleotides read TGTGCCAGCAGTTACTCTATCGCCGGGACTAGCGGGGGGGCTGCGAGCACAGATACGCAGTATTTT. Residues: CASSYSIAGTSGGAASTDTQYF. The chain joins TRBV6-5 to TRBJ2-3; 16 nucleotides line up with TRBD2. Germline V gene sequence: CDR1 MNHEY, CDR2 SVGAGI. The junction had 12 bases not matched to a gene; V was cut back by 0 bases and J by 0 bases. The CDR3 runs 22 residues.

This clonotype was observed a single time. The gene calls are TRBV6-2 or TRBV6-3 and TRBJ1-1, with D hard to call. CDR3 length equals 15 residues. V lost 2 bases to trimming and J lost 5 bases, with 15 bases between them. Per the germline V gene, CDR1 is MNHEY and CDR2 is SVGEGT. CDR3 in DNA: TGTGCCAGCAGTTACCCCTACACCTTGGGGACTGAAGCTTTCTTT. Translating gives CASSYPYTLGTEAFF.

This chain joins TRBV6-1 and TRBJ1-3; 7 bases agree with TRBD1. Germline trimming cut 6 bases from V and 3 bases from J; bases unmatched to any gene: 8. Germline assignment: CDR1 MNHNS and CDR2 SASEGT. This CDR3 is built from 15 residues. The CDR3 sequence is CASSPTGIDGNTIYF. The DNA for the CDR3 is TGTGCCAGCAGCCCGACAGGGATTGATGGAAACACCATATATTTT.

At least ten counts were recorded for this clonotype. This chain uses TRBV7-2 with TRBJ2-3, with 8 bases lining up with TRBD2. Trimming cost V 4 bases and J 8 bases; bases outside gene matches: 2. The CDR3 loop spans 12 amino acids. Per germline, CDR1 SGHTA and CDR2 FQGNSA. The CDR3 reads CASSSGGGTQYF. The CDR3 nucleotides read TGTGCCAGCAGCTCGGGGGGGGGTACGCAGTATTTT.

Turning to this clonotype: A much larger clone lies a single base off, so this may be a read error. The chain is built from TRBV7-2 and TRBJ2-6; TRBD1 matches 7 bases. Germline V gene sequence: CDR1 SGHTA, CDR2 FQGNSA. The CDR3 length is 19 residues. V lost 2 bases, J lost 0 bases, and 10 bases stayed unmatched. This CDR3 is CASSLFMTGILSGANVLTF. The DNA for the CDR3 is TGTGCCAGCAGCTTATTTATGACAGGGATCCTCTCTGGGGCCAACGTCCTGACTTTC.

V gene TRBV23-1 combines with J gene TRBJ2-7; TRBD2 aligns across 9 bases. TRBV23-1 is an open reading frame, and its role is uncertain. The ends lost 4 bases at V and 3 bases at J; junction bases unmatched: 13. This CDR3 spans 17 amino acids. CDR3 DNA sequence: TGCGCCAGCAGTCCTTCCCCAATCCGACTAGCGGACTACGAGCAGTACTTC. This sequence encodes CASSPSPIRLADYEQYF.

The V and J genes are TRBV12-3 or TRBV12-4 and TRBJ2-7, with a possible D match to TRBD2 (6 bases). This CDR3 region has 11 residues. V was clipped by 5 bases and J by 10 bases, with 12 bases between them. As DNA, the CDR3 is TGTGCCAGCAGTACCGGGACTTTTCAGTACTTC. Its translation is CASSTGTFQYF.

Ten or more counts support this clonotype. The chain combines TRBV9 with TRBJ2-7, with D unresolved. The V gene's germline CDR1 is SGDLS and CDR2 YYNGEE. The CDR3 runs 12 residues. The V gene lost 3 bases and the J gene lost 6 bases, with 10 bases spanning the gap. This CDR3 reads CASSATMGEQYF. The CDR3 region has the DNA TGTGCCAGCAGCGCCACGATGGGCGAGCAGTACTTC. The full variable domain, completed using reference TRBV9 and TRBJ2-7, is DSGVTQTPKHLITATGQRVTLRCSPRSGDLSVYWYQQSLDQGLQFLIQYYNGEERAKGNILERFSAQQFPDLHSELNLSSLELGDSALYFCASSATMGEQYFGPGTRLTVT.

The V gene is TRBV19, the J gene TRBJ2-1, with 7 bases identical to TRBD2. From germline, CDR1 is LNHDA and CDR2 SQIVND (reference sequence). The CDR3 consists of 15 residues. The J segment lost 2 bases and the V segment lost 8 bases, leaving 9 bases of the junction unmatched. The CDR3 DNA reads TGTGCCAGTCGATACGCGGGAGACGCCTACAATGAGCAGTTCTTC. Encoded protein: CASRYAGDAYNEQFF.

Written as DNA, the CDR3 is TGTGCCAGCACCCCCTCCCCCGGGAGAGTAAACGAGCAGTACTTC. It is translated as CASTPSPGRVNEQYF. The J gene is TRBJ2-7, the V gene TRBV27; a possible D gene is TRBD2 (6 bases). Trimming took off 7 bases at V and 5 bases at J, with 21 bases between the two ends. In germline, CDR1 is MNHEY, CDR2 SMNVEV (reference sequence). The CDR3 is 15 residues long.

This clonotype was seen at least ten times. Here the CDR3 reads CASSLVRNYGYTF. In nucleotides, the CDR3 is TGCGCCAGCAGCTTGGTACGGAACTATGGCTACACCTTC. J is TRBJ1-2 and V is TRBV5-1; unclear D gene. V was shortened by 0 bases and J by 2 bases, with 5 bases between the two germline ends. Per the germline V gene, CDR1 is SGHRS and CDR2 is YFSETQ. The CDR3 extends over 13 amino acids. The full variable domain, its missing parts supplied by reference TRBV5-1 and TRBJ1-2, is KAGVTQTPRYLIKTRGQQVTLSCSPISGHRSVSWYQQTPGQGLQFLFEYFSETQRNKGNFPGRFSGRQFSNSRSEMNVSTLELGDSALYLCASSLVRNYGYTFGSGTRLTVV.